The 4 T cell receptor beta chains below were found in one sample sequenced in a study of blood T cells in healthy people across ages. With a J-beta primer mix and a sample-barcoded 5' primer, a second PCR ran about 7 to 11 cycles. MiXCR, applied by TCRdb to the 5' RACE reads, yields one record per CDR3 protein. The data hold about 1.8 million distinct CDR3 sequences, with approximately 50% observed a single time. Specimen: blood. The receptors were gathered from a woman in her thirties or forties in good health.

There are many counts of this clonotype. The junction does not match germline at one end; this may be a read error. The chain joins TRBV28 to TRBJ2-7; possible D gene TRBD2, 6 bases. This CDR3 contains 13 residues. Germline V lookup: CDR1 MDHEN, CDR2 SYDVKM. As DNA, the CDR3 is TGCGCCAGCAGCTTGGGACTTTACTACGAGCAGTACTTC. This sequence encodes CASSLGLYYEQYF.

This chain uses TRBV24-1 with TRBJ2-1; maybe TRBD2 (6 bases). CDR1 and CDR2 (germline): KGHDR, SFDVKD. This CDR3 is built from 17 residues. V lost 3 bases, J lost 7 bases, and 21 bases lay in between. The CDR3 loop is CATSDTYRGEAVNEQFF. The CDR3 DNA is TGTGCCACCAGTGATACGTACCGCGGGGAGGCCGTAAATGAGCAGTTCTTC.

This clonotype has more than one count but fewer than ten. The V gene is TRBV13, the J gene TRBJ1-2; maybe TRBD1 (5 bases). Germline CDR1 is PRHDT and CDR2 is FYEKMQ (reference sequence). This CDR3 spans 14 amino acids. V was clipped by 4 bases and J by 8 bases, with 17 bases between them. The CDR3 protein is CASSSGRTKLGYTF. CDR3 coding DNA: TGTGCCAGCAGCTCGGGACGGACCAAGTTGGGCTACACCTTC.

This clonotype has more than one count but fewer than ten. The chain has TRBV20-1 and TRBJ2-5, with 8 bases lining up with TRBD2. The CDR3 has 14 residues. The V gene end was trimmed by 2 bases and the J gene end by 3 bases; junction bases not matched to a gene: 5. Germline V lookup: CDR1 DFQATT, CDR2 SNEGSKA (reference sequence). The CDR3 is CSARINSGKETQYF. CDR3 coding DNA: TGCAGTGCTAGAATTAATAGCGGGAAAGAGACCCAGTACTTC.